One sample yielded the 12 T cell receptor beta chains listed below, sequenced in a study of blood T cell repertoires in COVID-19. TCRdb's copy holds only in-frame clones and misses some; the assay was immunoSEQ multiplex PCR. The sample consists of 250,000 to 300,000 clones, about 86% of them appearing once. Sequencing input: peripheral blood. These receptors originate from a woman between 65 and 79 years old with COVID-19, enrolled during active disease.

V gene TRBV7-8 combines with J gene TRBJ2-7; D unclear. Trimming shortened V by 5 bases and J by 12 bases, and 17 bases separated the two germline ends. There are 12 residues in the CDR3. In germline, CDR1 is SGHVS, CDR2 FQNEAQ. Written as DNA, the CDR3 is TGTGCCAGCAGCCGAAATCCCGAATCGCGGTACTTC. Protein sequence: CASSRNPESRYF.

The V and J genes are TRBV19 and TRBJ2-3, with 9 bases identical to TRBD2. Germline values: CDR1 LNHDA, CDR2 SQIVND (reference sequence). The CDR3 runs to 16 residues. The V segment lost 1 base and the J segment 5 bases; nucleotides outside the gene matches: 7. CDR3 sequence: CASSIAAGGHGDTQYF. The DNA for the CDR3 is TGTGCCAGTAGTATAGCAGCGGGGGGCCACGGAGATACGCAGTATTTT.

As regards this clone: Being one base from a much bigger clone, this may be a read error. The CDR3 region has the DNA TGCGCCAGCAGCTTGGACAGGTTGAACACTGAAGCTTTCTTT. Encoded protein: CASSLDRLNTEAFF. The rearrangement uses TRBV5-1 and TRBJ1-1; weak D call: TRBD1 (5 bases). Trimming pared 0 bases from V and 0 bases from J, leaving 6 bases between. Germline V CDR1 and CDR2: SGHRS, YFSETQ. The CDR3 loop spans 14 amino acids.

The rearrangement uses TRBV19 and TRBJ1-4, with D perhaps matching TRBD1 (5 bases). Germline-derived CDR1 and CDR2 are LNHDA and SQIVND (reference sequence). V was pared by 6 bases and J by 5 bases, with 13 bases between. This CDR3 is 14 amino acids long. The CDR3: CASRSWGLNEKLFF. As DNA, the CDR3 is TGTGCCAGTAGGTCTTGGGGCTTAAATGAAAAACTGTTTTTT.

The gene calls are TRBV5-6 and TRBJ2-2; D might be TRBD1 (6 bases). Deletions cut 6 bases from V and 2 bases from J, with 14 bases between. This CDR3 has 15 amino acids. The germline V gene has CDR1 SGHDT and CDR2 YYEEEE. Here the CDR3 DNA reads TGTGCCAGCAATTCCCGGGACACTAACACCGGGGAGCTGTTTTTT. Its translation is CASNSRDTNTGELFF.

This clone has just one count. The CDR3 spells CASSPTAGTGGFVAFF. In DNA form, the CDR3 reads TGCGCCAGCAGCCCAACGGCCGGGACAGGGGGCTTTGTTGCTTTCTTT. V is TRBV5-1 and J is TRBJ1-1; TRBD1 aligns across 12 bases. There are 16 residues in the CDR3. With V trimmed by 4 bases and J by 11 bases, 15 bases remained unmatched. Germline CDR1 SGHRS, CDR2 YFSETQ.

The chain has TRBV6-5 and TRBJ2-5, with 7 bases identical to TRBD2. Germline V CDR1 and CDR2: MNHEY, SVGAGI. The CDR3 consists of 14 residues. Trimming cost V 2 bases and J 7 bases; bases outside gene matches: 7. DNA of the CDR3: TGTGCCAGCAGTTACCTTACGGGGGGAGGGACCCAGTACTTC. Translating gives CASSYLTGGGTQYF.

The gene calls are TRBV7-3 and TRBJ2-3; perhaps TRBD1 as D (6 bases). The V gene lost 0 bases and the J gene lost 6 bases, with 10 bases spanning the gap. The CDR3 extends over 14 amino acids. Germline V gene data show CDR1 as SGHTA and CDR2 as FQGTGA. CDR3: CASSLTGGSDTQYF. The CDR3 region has the DNA TGTGCCAGCAGCTTAACAGGGGGTTCGGATACGCAGTATTTT. The full variable domain, with the rest looked up from reference TRBV7-3 and TRBJ2-3, is GAGVSQTPSNKVTEKGKYVELRCDPISGHTALYWYRQSLGQGPEFLIYFQGTGAADDSGLPNDRFFAVRPEGSVSTLKIQRTERGDSAVYLCASSLTGGSDTQYFGPGTRLTVL.

The V call is TRBV12-2, the J call TRBJ2-5; TRBD1, the D gene given by the table, was not confirmed from the DNA. TRBV12-2 is termed a pseudogene. The CDR3 is 16 residues long. CDR3 in amino acids: CASRSCTDRFLMTQYF. The CDR3 DNA follows: TGTGCAAGTCGCTCATGCACCGACAGGTTCTTGATGACCCAGTACTTC.

V is TRBV25-1 and J is TRBJ1-1; D is undetermined. Germline loops: CDR1 MGHDK, CDR2 SYGVNS. Deletions cut 2 bases from V and 7 bases from J, with 14 bases between. The CDR3 loop spans 14 amino acids. This chain's CDR3 is CASSEGGKGGEAFF. CDR3 nucleotide sequence: TGTGCCAGCAGTGAAGGAGGAAAGGGCGGTGAAGCTTTCTTT. Complete variable domain (other parts from reference TRBV25-1 and TRBJ1-1): EADIYQTPRYLVIGTGKKITLECSQTMGHDKMYWYQQDPGMELHLIHYSYGVNSTEKGDLSSESTVSRIRTEHFPLTLESARPSHTSQYLCASSEGGKGGEAFFGQGTRLTVV.

This sequence joins TRBV5-1 and TRBJ1-2; unclear D gene. CDR1 is SGHRS and CDR2 is YFSETQ in the germline V gene. The CDR3 sequence is 14 residues long. V was trimmed by 4 bases and J by 2 bases, leaving 12 bases between them. This CDR3 reads CASSAFEGNYGYTF. The CDR3 coding sequence is TGCGCCAGCAGCGCTTTTGAGGGAAACTATGGCTACACCTTC.

The V call is TRBV6-5, the J call TRBJ1-5; perhaps TRBD1 as D (5 bases). This CDR3 has 15 amino acids. The germline V gene has CDR1 MNHEY and CDR2 SVGAGI. Trimming pared 7 bases from V and 1 base from J, leaving 14 bases between. This CDR3 reads CASNPSQGSNQPQHF. CDR3 in DNA: TGTGCCAGCAATCCTAGTCAGGGCAGCAATCAGCCCCAGCATTTT.